The 14 T cell receptor beta chains presented below share a single source sample, sequenced in a study of radiotherapy plus CTLA-4 blockade in lung cancer. Clones were read by immunoSEQ multiplex PCR, and TCRdb kept only the in-frame ones, dropping some. Among roughly 75,000 clones listed, about 80% were seen once. Sequenced material: peripheral blood, taken from a patient treated with radiotherapy plus ipilimumab. Receptor source: a human donor with non-small cell lung cancer who had stable disease on radiotherapy plus ipilimumab.

The CDR3 loop is CASSQGRERGTGELFF. The CDR3, as DNA: TGTGCCAGCAGCCAAGGGCGGGAGCGCGGCACCGGGGAGCTGTTTTTT. The chain has TRBV7-9 and TRBJ2-2; 7 nucleotides match TRBD2. This CDR3 contains 16 residues. Germline trimming cut 5 bases from V and 4 bases from J; bases unmatched to any gene: 10. Germline lookup yields CDR1 SEHNR and CDR2 FQNEAQ (reference sequence).

The chain carries TRBV7-8 and TRBJ1-4; TRBD1 might be the D (5 bases). V was trimmed by 4 bases and J by 6 bases, leaving 24 bases between them. The CDR3 runs 18 residues. The germline CDR1 and CDR2 sequences are SGHVS and FQNEAQ. The CDR3 DNA follows: TGTGCCAGCAGCTCCTTTCGCTTCGAGGCAGGGAAAGATGAAAAACTGTTTTTT. This sequence encodes CASSSFRFEAGKDEKLFF.

The V call is TRBV5-6, the J call TRBJ2-3; D assignment may be TRBD1 or TRBD2 (5 bases each). This CDR3 spans 13 amino acids. Germline CDR1 and CDR2: SGHDT and YYEEEE. Trimming removed 5 bases from V and 3 bases from J, with 10 bases in between. Written as DNA, the CDR3 is TGTGCCAGCAGAGCGTGGGGGACAGATACGCAGTATTTT. It translates to CASRAWGTDTQYF.

The table lists this clone with a few counts. This chain's CDR3 is CAWSREGTGGYTF. The CDR3 DNA is TGTGCCTGGAGTCGCGAGGGGACCGGTGGCTACACCTTC. The chain links TRBV30 to TRBJ1-2, with D tentatively TRBD1 (5 bases). Germline V CDR1 and CDR2: GTSNPN, SVGIG (reference sequence). The CDR3 length is 13 residues. The V gene lost 2 bases and the J gene lost 7 bases, with 14 bases spanning the gap.

The chain is built from TRBV29-1 and TRBJ2-1; no clear D. The CDR3 is 13 amino acids. The ends were cut back, 6 bases at V and 5 bases at J, with 14 bases in the middle. The germline CDR1 and CDR2 sequences are SQVTM and ANQGSEA. Written as DNA, the CDR3 is TGCAGCGTCGGTGGCTGGAGAAACAATGAGCAGTTCTTC. It is translated as CSVGGWRNNEQFF.

The chain employs TRBV11-2 and TRBJ1-1; 7 bases match TRBD1. Losses at the gene ends were 3 bases for V and 0 bases for J; bases not matched to a gene: 4. Germline CDR1 reads SGHAT; CDR2 reads FQNNGV. The CDR3 has 15 residues. The CDR3 here is CASSLAGGLNTEAFF. CDR3 in DNA: TGTGCCAGCAGCTTGGCAGGGGGGCTGAACACTGAAGCTTTCTTT.

This clone appeared a single time. The chain combines TRBV19 with TRBJ1-2, with D tentatively TRBD1 (6 bases). CDR1 is LNHDA, CDR2 SQIVND, per germline (reference sequence). The germline V and J ends were trimmed by 2 bases and 2 bases, with 27 bases remaining between them. The CDR3 runs to 20 residues. The CDR3 reads CASSIFLGTGIGVSNYGYTF. The CDR3 DNA follows: TGTGCCAGTAGTATATTCCTCGGCACAGGGATCGGGGTATCGAACTATGGCTACACCTTC.

The J gene is TRBJ1-2, the V gene TRBV7-3, with a tentative D call TRBD1 (5 bases). Germline CDR1 and CDR2: SGHTA and FQGTGA. Trimming took off 2 bases at V and 6 bases at J, with 19 bases between the two ends. The CDR3 has 16 residues. The CDR3 loop reads CASSLGPRVGIDGYTF. Here the CDR3 DNA reads TGTGCCAGCAGCTTAGGCCCCAGGGTAGGAATAGATGGCTACACCTTC.

The CDR3 reads CASSDTSGGAENTQYF. DNA for the CDR3: TGTGCCAGCAGCGATACTAGCGGGGGGGCCGAAAATACGCAGTATTTT. J is TRBJ2-3 and V is TRBV11-2; TRBD2 agrees at 13 bases. Germline CDR1 reads SGHAT; CDR2 reads FQNNGV. The CDR3 has 16 residues. With V trimmed by 5 bases and J by 7 bases, 9 bases remained unmatched.

J is TRBJ2-3 and V is TRBV4-2, with 9 bases lining up with TRBD1. Germline CDR1 reads LGHNA; CDR2 reads YNFKEQ. Trimming cost V 1 base and J 4 bases; bases outside gene matches: 15. The CDR3 is 19 residues long. CDR3 sequence reads: CASSQAGTGFMKVADTQYF. The CDR3 DNA reads as TGTGCCAGCAGCCAAGCCGGGACAGGGTTTATGAAGGTCGCAGATACGCAGTATTTT.

This sequence joins TRBV5-1 and TRBJ2-1, with D possibly matching TRBD2 (5 bases). The CDR3 covers 14 residues. The germline V gene encodes CDR1 SGHRS and CDR2 YFSETQ. V shed 4 bases and J shed 8 bases, with 16 bases lying between them. CDR3 bases: TGCGCCAGCAGCCTTCAGCCCGGGGTGGATGAGCAGTTCTTC. Its protein is CASSLQPGVDEQFF.

V gene TRBV18 combines with J gene TRBJ1-5; D unresolved. The germline CDR1 and CDR2 sequences are KGHSH and LQKENI. The V and J ends lost 8 bases and 4 bases respectively, with 9 bases between them. This CDR3 spans 12 amino acids. Here the CDR3 DNA reads TGTGCCAGCACAACCCCGAATCAGCCCCAGCATTTT. Residues: CASTTPNQPQHF.

This rearrangement joins TRBV5-1 to TRBJ2-7; D is perhaps TRBD1 (5 bases). The germline CDR1 and CDR2 sequences are SGHRS and YFSETQ. The CDR3 has 17 residues. Trimming left V 4 bases short and J 5 bases short, with 25 bases between. The CDR3 loop is CASSPGAGKVLYHEQYF. In DNA, the CDR3 is TGCGCCAGCAGCCCAGGTGCAGGGAAAGTTTTGTACCACGAGCAGTACTTC.

The chain carries TRBV10-3 and TRBJ2-7, with TRBD1 identical over 11 bases. V was clipped by 10 bases and J by 3 bases; unmatched bases: 5. The CDR3 spans 13 residues. Germline V gene lookup returns CDR1 ENHRY and CDR2 SYGVKD. The CDR3 nucleotides are TGTGCCACTTCGGGACAGGGGGTCTACGAGCAGTACTTC. Its translation: CATSGQGVYEQYF.